A single sample gave rise to the 3 T cell receptor beta chains below, sequenced in a study of CD8 T cells in Susac syndrome. RNA totalling roughly 0.45 to 1 ug underwent reverse transcription with random hexamers. TCRdb passed the immunoSEQ multiplex PCR reads through MiXCR, listing each CDR3 protein once. The sample carries 100,000 to 150,000 distinct CDR3 sequences, 85% to 95% recorded once. Input material: CD8+ T cells from PBMCs. The receptors here all came from a human donor with multiple sclerosis.

The J gene is TRBJ1-2, the V gene TRBV7-2; no clear D. This CDR3 contains 13 residues. In germline, CDR1 is SGHTA, CDR2 FQGNSA. V lost 1 base and J 6 bases, leaving 9 bases between the germline ends. CDR3 nucleotides: TGTGCCAGCAGCTTAGGAGCAGTCGATGGCTACACCTTC. This sequence encodes CASSLGAVDGYTF. Using reference TRBV7-2 and TRBJ1-2 for the parts outside the CDR3, the full variable domain is GAGVSQSPSNKVTEKGKDVELRCDPISGHTALYWYRQSLGQGLEFLIYFQGNSAPDKSGLPSDRFSAERTGGSVSTLTIQRTQQEDSAVYLCASSLGAVDGYTFGSGTRLTVV.

This chain links TRBV20-1 with TRBJ2-2, with 9 bases identical to TRBD2. Germline CDR1 is DFQATT and CDR2 is SNEGSKA (reference sequence). After removal of 2 bases from V and 1 base from J, the junction contained 2 bases not matched to a gene. CDR3 length: 15 amino acids. The CDR3 spells CSARSSGVNTGELFF. In nucleotides, the CDR3 is TGCAGTGCTAGATCTAGCGGGGTGAACACCGGGGAGCTGTTTTTT.

The chain uses TRBV12-3 or TRBV12-4 and TRBJ2-7; 13 bases fit TRBD2. There are 15 residues in the CDR3. The V gene end was trimmed by 6 bases and the J gene end by 5 bases; junction bases not matched to a gene: 7. The CDR3 nucleotides read TGTGCCAGCAGCCCCGACGGACTAGCGGGAGACGAGCAGTACGTC. Translation gives CASSPDGLAGDEQYV.